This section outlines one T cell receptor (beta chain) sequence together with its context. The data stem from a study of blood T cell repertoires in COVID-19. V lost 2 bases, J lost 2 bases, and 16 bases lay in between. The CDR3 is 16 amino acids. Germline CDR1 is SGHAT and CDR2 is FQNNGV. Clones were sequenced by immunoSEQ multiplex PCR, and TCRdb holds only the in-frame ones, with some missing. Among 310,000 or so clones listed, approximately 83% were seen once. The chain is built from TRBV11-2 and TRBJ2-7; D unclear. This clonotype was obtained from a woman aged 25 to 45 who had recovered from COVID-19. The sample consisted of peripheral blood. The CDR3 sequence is CASSLYPPRFTYEQYF. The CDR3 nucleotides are TGTGCCAGCAGCTTATATCCCCCCAGGTTTACCTACGAGCAGTACTTC.